The rows below give T cell receptor beta chains drawn from one sample of a study of T cell responses to AZD1222 COVID-19 vaccine. The method was immunoSEQ multiplex PCR; TCRdb's version includes in-frame clones alone and lacks a portion of them. The table shows 100,000 to 120,000 clones, with roughly 90% occurring only once. Specimen: peripheral blood, collected on day 0 of MenACWY control vaccination. These receptors were obtained from an adult in good health. The CDR3 runs from the conserved cysteine through the conserved F or W. Fields, in order: D gene, V gene, clone size, J gene, CDR3 DNA, CDR3 protein. D genes are given only for firm matches. A row's size may be missing; if present it is once, few, many or a size class.

D gene: TRBD1
V gene: TRBV6-4
clone size: medium-sized
J gene: TRBJ2-3
CDR3 DNA: TGTGCCAGCAGCGCCGGGACAGGGGAGACAGATACGCAGTATTTT
CDR3 protein: CASSAGTGETDTQYF

D gene: -
V gene: TRBV3-1/TRBV3-2
clone size: -
J gene: TRBJ2-3
CDR3 DNA: TGTGCCAGCAGGGGGTGGGGCACAGATACGCAGTATTTT
CDR3 protein: CASRGWGTDTQYF

D gene: -
V gene: TRBV27
clone size: -
J gene: TRBJ1-1
CDR3 DNA: TGTGCCAGCAGTTTATCTGGAGGGGGGTTCCACACTGAAGCTTTCTTT
CDR3 protein: CASSLSGGGFHTEAFF

D gene: TRBD2
V gene: TRBV4-2
clone size: medium-sized
J gene: TRBJ2-3
CDR3 DNA: TGTGCCAGCAGCCAAGATAAGCGGGGGGGCCCAGATACGCAGTATTTT
CDR3 protein: CASSQDKRGGPDTQYF

D gene: -
V gene: TRBV27
clone size: -
J gene: TRBJ1-1
CDR3 DNA: TGTGCCAGCAGTTTATCCGGAGCGCCTACTGAAGCTTTCTTT
CDR3 protein: CASSLSGAPTEAFF

D gene: TRBD1
V gene: TRBV6-5
clone size: -
J gene: TRBJ1-5
CDR3 DNA: TGTGCCAGCAGAAGCGGACAGGTAGGGCAGCCCCAGCATTTT
CDR3 protein: CASRSGQVGQPQHF

D gene: -
V gene: TRBV19
clone size: once
J gene: TRBJ2-7
CDR3 DNA: TGTGCCAGTAGTATAGTAAGCAGCAACTACGAGCAGTACTTC
CDR3 protein: CASSIVSSNYEQYF

D gene: TRBD1
V gene: TRBV19
clone size: -
J gene: TRBJ2-7
CDR3 DNA: TGTGCCAGTAGTATTACCGGGACAGGGGGCCTGTACGAGCAGTACTTC
CDR3 protein: CASSITGTGGLYEQYF

D gene: -
V gene: TRBV6-6
clone size: -
J gene: TRBJ1-5
CDR3 DNA: TGTGCCAGCAGTTACTCGGGAGGACGACCCAATCAGCCCCAGCATTTT
CDR3 protein: CASSYSGGRPNQPQHF

D gene: -
V gene: TRBV19
clone size: -
J gene: TRBJ1-4
CDR3 DNA: TGTGCCAGTAGTATTGGCGGGGGTCCTAATGAAAAACTGTTTTTT
CDR3 protein: CASSIGGGPNEKLFF

D gene: -
V gene: TRBV29-1
clone size: -
J gene: TRBJ1-3
CDR3 DNA: TGCAGCGTTACTGTGGGGGCTGGAAACACCATATATTTT
CDR3 protein: CSVTVGAGNTIYF

D gene: TRBD2
V gene: TRBV6-2/TRBV6-3
clone size: -
J gene: TRBJ2-3
CDR3 DNA: TGTGCCAGCAGTTACATCAGCGGGGGGGGCACAGATACGCAGTATTTT
CDR3 protein: CASSYISGGGTDTQYF

D gene: TRBD1
V gene: TRBV5-4
clone size: -
J gene: TRBJ1-4
CDR3 DNA: TGTGCCAGCAGCCTCCCCGGGACAGGGAATGAAAAACTGTTTTTT
CDR3 protein: CASSLPGTGNEKLFF

D gene: -
V gene: TRBV7-2
clone size: -
J gene: TRBJ1-3
CDR3 DNA: TGTGCCAGCACCGCAAACTCTGGAAACACCATATATTTT
CDR3 protein: CASTANSGNTIYF

D gene: -
V gene: TRBV28
clone size: -
J gene: TRBJ1-5
CDR3 DNA: TGTGCCAGCAGTTCCGGATGGAATCAGCCCCAGCATTTT
CDR3 protein: CASSSGWNQPQHF

D gene: TRBD1
V gene: TRBV5-4
clone size: few
J gene: TRBJ2-7
CDR3 DNA: TGTGCCAGCAGAACCAAGGAAGGACAGGGGGCGTTTGGCGAGCAGTACTTC
CDR3 protein: CASRTKEGQGAFGEQYF

D gene: TRBD1
V gene: TRBV2
clone size: -
J gene: TRBJ1-4
CDR3 DNA: TGTGCCAGCAGTGAGCAGGGGGCCGGTAACGAAAAACTGTTTTTT
CDR3 protein: CASSEQGAGNEKLFF

D gene: -
V gene: TRBV7-8
clone size: -
J gene: TRBJ2-3
CDR3 DNA: TGTGCCAGCAGAGCCCCGGGACAAGCCACAGATACGCAGTATTTT
CDR3 protein: CASRAPGQATDTQYF

D gene: -
V gene: TRBV11-2
clone size: -
J gene: TRBJ2-7
CDR3 DNA: TGTGCCAGCAGCTCACTGACAGGTTCATCCTACGAGCAGTACTTC
CDR3 protein: CASSSLTGSSYEQYF

D gene: -
V gene: TRBV11-2
clone size: -
J gene: TRBJ1-5
CDR3 DNA: TGTGCCAGCAGCTTAGCTGGGTATAGCAATCAGCCCCAGCATTTT
CDR3 protein: CASSLAGYSNQPQHF

D gene: -
V gene: TRBV6-5
clone size: -
J gene: TRBJ1-1
CDR3 DNA: TGTGCCAGCAGTTACAACAGGGATTCTCTTATTTTCTTT
CDR3 protein: CASSYNRDSLIFF

D gene: -
V gene: TRBV10-3
clone size: once
J gene: TRBJ1-2
CDR3 DNA: TGTGCCATCAGTGATTTTCAGGACCATGGCTACACCTTC
CDR3 protein: CAISDFQDHGYTF

D gene: -
V gene: TRBV30
clone size: -
J gene: TRBJ1-4
CDR3 DNA: TGTGCCTGGAGTGTGGGGAGGCTTAATGAAAAACTGTTTTTT
CDR3 protein: CAWSVGRLNEKLFF

D gene: -
V gene: TRBV14
clone size: -
J gene: TRBJ2-7
CDR3 DNA: TGTGCCAGCAGCCCCAGACAGGAAGCATCCTACGAGCAGTACTTC
CDR3 protein: CASSPRQEASYEQYF

D gene: -
V gene: TRBV5-8
clone size: -
J gene: TRBJ1-2
CDR3 DNA: TGTGCCAGCAGCTTGGACCTTTACTATGGCTACACCTTC
CDR3 protein: CASSLDLYYGYTF

D gene: TRBD1
V gene: TRBV2
clone size: -
J gene: TRBJ1-6
CDR3 DNA: TGTGCCAGCCTAACAGGGGGCGCCACTAATTCACCCCTCCACTTT
CDR3 protein: CASLTGGATNSPLHF

D gene: -
V gene: TRBV7-8
clone size: -
J gene: TRBJ2-7
CDR3 DNA: TGTGCCAGCACCTTCAAAGGCCTTCTCGAGCAGTACTTC
CDR3 protein: CASTFKGLLEQYF

D gene: -
V gene: TRBV2
clone size: once
J gene: TRBJ1-1
CDR3 DNA: TGTGCCAGCAGTGAAGGGACGGGACCAAAGAACACTGAAGCTTTCTTT
CDR3 protein: CASSEGTGPKNTEAFF

D gene: -
V gene: TRBV2
clone size: -
J gene: TRBJ1-4
CDR3 DNA: TGTGCCAGCAGGGAAGTGGGTGGAGAAAAACTGTTTTTT
CDR3 protein: CASREVGGEKLFF

D gene: -
V gene: TRBV3-1/TRBV3-2
clone size: -
J gene: TRBJ1-2
CDR3 DNA: TGTGCCAGCAGCCCCCTAGGGAGGTATGGCTACACCTTC
CDR3 protein: CASSPLGRYGYTF

D gene: -
V gene: TRBV7-9
clone size: -
J gene: TRBJ2-7
CDR3 DNA: TGTGCCAGCAGCTTAGCCTTGGGCAGGACAAACTACGAGCAGTACTTC
CDR3 protein: CASSLALGRTNYEQYF

D gene: -
V gene: TRBV27
clone size: -
J gene: TRBJ1-6
CDR3 DNA: TGTGCCAGCAGGCCCATAGGGGGGAATTCACCCCTCCACTTT
CDR3 protein: CASRPIGGNSPLHF

D gene: -
V gene: TRBV7-9
clone size: -
J gene: TRBJ2-2
CDR3 DNA: TGTGCCAGCAGCTTGGCAGCTCAGAACACCGGGGAGCTGTTTTTT
CDR3 protein: CASSLAAQNTGELFF

D gene: -
V gene: TRBV20-1
clone size: once
J gene: TRBJ1-5
CDR3 DNA: TGCAGTGCTAGTAGCAAGTGGGATCAGCCCCAGCATTTT
CDR3 protein: CSASSKWDQPQHF

D gene: -
V gene: TRBV6-2/TRBV6-3
clone size: -
J gene: TRBJ1-4
CDR3 DNA: TGTGCCAGCAGTTCCCCCAGCGCGGCTGCAACTAATGAAAAACTGTTTTTT
CDR3 protein: CASSSPSAAATNEKLFF

D gene: -
V gene: TRBV29-1
clone size: -
J gene: TRBJ1-1
CDR3 DNA: TGCAGCGTTGTCCTTCAGGGTAACACTGAAGCTTTCTTT
CDR3 protein: CSVVLQGNTEAFF

D gene: -
V gene: TRBV24-1
clone size: -
J gene: TRBJ2-1
CDR3 DNA: TGTGCCACCAGTGATTTGTCCCGGCCTTACAATGAGCAGTTCTTC
CDR3 protein: CATSDLSRPYNEQFF